These 7 T cell receptor beta chains were all obtained from the same sample, sequenced in a study of blood T cells in healthy people across ages. Alongside a J-beta primer mix, a sample-barcoded 5' primer served in a second PCR lasting 7 to 11 cycles. From the 5' RACE reads, TCRdb called clonotypes with MiXCR, one entry per CDR3 protein. The data hold hundreds of thousands of distinct CDR3 sequences, with more than 45% observed a single time. Sequencing was carried out using blood. The receptor source for this set is a woman over 75 in good health.

The chain uses TRBV6-2 or TRBV6-3 and TRBJ1-6, with 8 nucleotides matching TRBD1. The CDR3 is 15 amino acids. V shed 2 bases, J shed 5 bases, and the junction held 2 bases outside the gene matches. Germline values: CDR1 MNHEY, CDR2 SVGEGT. In DNA form, the CDR3 reads TGTGCCAGCAGTTACGGACAGGGAAATAATTCACCCCTCCACTTT. Amino acids: CASSYGQGNNSPLHF.

The chain joins TRBV12-3 or TRBV12-4 to TRBJ2-5; D call uncertain. Trimming removed 5 bases from V and 3 bases from J, with 16 bases in between. CDR3 length: 15 amino acids. The CDR3 loop is CASSPPERPKETQYF. DNA of the CDR3: TGTGCCAGCAGTCCGCCGGAGAGACCAAAAGAGACCCAGTACTTC.

Regarding this clonotype: A much larger clone sits a single nucleotide away, making a read error possible. The gene calls are TRBV10-2 and TRBJ2-1; D gene ambiguous. The CDR3 is 16 amino acids. Germline V gene lookup returns CDR1 WSHSY and CDR2 SAAADI. The DNA of the CDR3 is TGCGCCAGCAATGAGATTTTTGGTAATGGTGGCGATGAGCAGTTCTTC. It translates to CASNEIFGNGGDEQFF.

The chain carries TRBV2 and TRBJ1-5, with 7 bases lining up with TRBD1. V lost 10 bases, J lost 15 bases, and 12 bases stayed unmatched. In germline, CDR1 is SNHLY, CDR2 FYNNEI. The CDR3 extends over 11 amino acids. CDR3 nucleotide sequence: TGTGCCAACAGATCCGGGACAGTCGTGCATTTT. It yields the protein CANRSGTVVHF.

CDR3 residues: CSASRAQETQYF. The DNA of the CDR3 is TGCAGTGCCTCCCGGGCCCAAGAGACCCAGTACTTC. V is TRBV20-1 and J is TRBJ2-5; D gene unclear. The V end lost 6 bases, the J end lost 1 base, and 9 bases lay between the germline ends. The CDR3 has 12 residues. The V gene's germline CDR1 is DFQATT and CDR2 SNEGSKA (reference sequence).

This clonotype was observed a single time. This chain uses TRBV29-1 with TRBJ2-1; 15 bases line up with TRBD2. The CDR3 is 17 residues long. V gave up 7 bases and J gave up 0 bases; unmatched junction bases: 7. The germline V gene has CDR1 SQVTM and CDR2 ANQGSEA. CDR3 DNA: TGCAGCGGGAGGGGACTAGCGGGAGGAGCCTCCTACAATGAGCAGTTCTTC. Its translation is CSGRGLAGGASYNEQFF.

On this clonotype: This may come from a read error, since a much larger clone is one base off. V usage is TRBV11-1 and J usage is TRBJ1-1; D is ambiguous. With 5 bases removed from V and 10 bases from J, the gap between germline ends came to 17 bases. The CDR3 loop spans 13 amino acids. Germline V lookup: CDR1 SGHAT, CDR2 FQDESV (reference sequence). The CDR3 here is CASSTTKPGSAFF. The CDR3 DNA sequence: TGTGCCAGCAGCACCACAAAGCCTGGGTCAGCTTTCTTT.